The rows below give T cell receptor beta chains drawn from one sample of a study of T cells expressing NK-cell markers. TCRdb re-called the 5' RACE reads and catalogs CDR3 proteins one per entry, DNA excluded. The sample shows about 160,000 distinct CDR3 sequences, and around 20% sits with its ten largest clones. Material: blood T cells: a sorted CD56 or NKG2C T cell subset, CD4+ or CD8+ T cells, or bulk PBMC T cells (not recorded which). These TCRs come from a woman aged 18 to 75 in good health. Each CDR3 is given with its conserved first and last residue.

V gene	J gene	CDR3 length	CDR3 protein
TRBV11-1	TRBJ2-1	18	CASSLATGTGGHYNEQFF
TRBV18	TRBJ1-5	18	CASSRQRFEATSNQPQHF
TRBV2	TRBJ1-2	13	CASSGGDGYGYTF
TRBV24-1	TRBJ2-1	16	CATSRTGPSSYNEQFF
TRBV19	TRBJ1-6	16	CASHKGGTSYNSPLHF
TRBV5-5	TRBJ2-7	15	CASSLWDRIHYEQYF
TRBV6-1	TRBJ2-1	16	CASSELGGDIRNEQFF
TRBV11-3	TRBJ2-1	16	CASSLGASGGANEQFF
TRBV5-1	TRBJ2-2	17	CASSLGPEQGNTGELFF
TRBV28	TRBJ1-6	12	CASSLADSPLHF
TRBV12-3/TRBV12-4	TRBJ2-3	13	CASSYKGSDTQYF
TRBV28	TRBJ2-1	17	CASILAGAGGSYNEQFF
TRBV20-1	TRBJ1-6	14	CSAWTGLNNSPLHF
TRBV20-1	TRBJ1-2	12	CSLGTGSYGYTF
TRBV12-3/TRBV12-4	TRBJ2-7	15	CASSSQGAAAYEQYF
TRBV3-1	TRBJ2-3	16	CASSQPQGGGTDTQYF
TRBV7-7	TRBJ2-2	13	CASSLQLTGELFF
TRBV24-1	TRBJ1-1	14	CATSAGAMNTEAFF
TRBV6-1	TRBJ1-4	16	CASSQRITGMGEKLFF
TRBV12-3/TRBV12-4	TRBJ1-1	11	CASSYSVLAFF
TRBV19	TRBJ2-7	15	CASSAQGQGTYEQYF
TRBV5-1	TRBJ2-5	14	CASSPGTFKETQYF
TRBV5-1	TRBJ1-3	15	CASSLEQFSGNTIYF
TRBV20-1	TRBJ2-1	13	CSAKGQTYNEQFF
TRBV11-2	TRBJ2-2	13	CASTAGGYGELFF
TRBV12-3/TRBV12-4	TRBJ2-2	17	CASSLRGSSANTGELFF
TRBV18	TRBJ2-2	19	CASSPPSGQLASNTGELFF
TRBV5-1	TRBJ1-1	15	CASSLEWGQNTEAFF
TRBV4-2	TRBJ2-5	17	CASSQVKAHDYQETQYF
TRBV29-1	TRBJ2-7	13	CSVTLGHYYEQYF
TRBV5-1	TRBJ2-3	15	CASGDSGGQTDTQYF
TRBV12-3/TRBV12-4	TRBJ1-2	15	CASSLRGQGLFGYTF
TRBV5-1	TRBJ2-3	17	CASSGGRTSGRTDTQYF
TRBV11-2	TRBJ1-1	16	CASSLARPAVDTEAFF
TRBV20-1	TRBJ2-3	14	CSALTSSGGDTQYF
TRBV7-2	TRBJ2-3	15	CASSSSSAETDTQYF
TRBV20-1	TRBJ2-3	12	CSANRDTDTQYF
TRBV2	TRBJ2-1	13	CASSGEAGDEQFF
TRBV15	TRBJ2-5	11	CATSNSETQYF
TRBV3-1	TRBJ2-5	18	CASSQMLFGQGAGETQYF
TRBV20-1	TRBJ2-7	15	CSASRTRGGFYEQYF
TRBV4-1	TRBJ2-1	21	CASSLSRIAGGINLSYNEQFF
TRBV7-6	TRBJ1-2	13	CASSQGQGYGYTF
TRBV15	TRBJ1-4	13	CAVRGGTNEKLFF
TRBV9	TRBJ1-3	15	CASSVVVGKGNTIYF
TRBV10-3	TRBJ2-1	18	CAISEGTSGGLSYNEQFF